The 10 T cell receptor beta chains below come from one sample, sequenced in a study of blood T cells in healthy people across ages. A J-beta primer mix and a sample-barcoded 5' primer were used in a second PCR of roughly 6 to 11 cycles. TCRdb reanalysed the 5' RACE reads using MiXCR and keeps one entry per CDR3 protein. The table records about a million distinct CDR3 sequences, around 48% of them present only once. The specimen was blood. Source of these receptors: a man younger than 40 in good health.

In its sample, this clonotype was seen a few times. The rearrangement uses TRBV21-1 and TRBJ2-5; the tabulated D call, TRBD1, remains unverified against the DNA. TRBV21-1 is classified as a pseudogene. This CDR3 region has 16 residues. The CDR3 here is CASSRTHRDREETQYF. The CDR3 DNA follows: TGTGCCAGCAGCCGGACCCACAGGGACAGAGAAGAGACCCAGTACTTC.

This rearrangement joins TRBV5-1 to TRBJ2-3; possibly TRBD2 for D (5 bases). The germline V gene encodes CDR1 SGHRS and CDR2 YFSETQ. Deletions cut 4 bases from V and 2 bases from J, with 11 bases between. The CDR3 is made up of 14 amino acids. CDR3 nucleotide sequence: TGCGCCAGCAGCGCTCCGGGAAACACAGATACGCAGTATTTT. This translates into CASSAPGNTDTQYF.

The V and J genes are TRBV4-3 and TRBJ2-5, with TRBD1 matching over 9 bases. Per the germline V gene, CDR1 is LGHNA and CDR2 is YSLEER. The CDR3 is 16 residues long. J gave up 4 bases and V 0 bases, and 6 bases lay outside the gene matches. The CDR3, as DNA: TGCGCCAGCAGCCAAGAACTGACAGGGGGGCGAGAGACCCAGTACTTC. Encoded protein: CASSQELTGGRETQYF.

V usage is TRBV28 and J usage is TRBJ2-7; TRBD1 aligns across 8 bases. Per the germline V gene, CDR1 is MDHEN and CDR2 is SYDVKM. The CDR3 length is 17 residues. V shed 1 base and J 0 bases; nucleotides not matched to a gene: 8. DNA of the CDR3: TGTGCCAGCAGTTTATTCCCCCCGGACAGGGACTCCTACGAGCAGTACTTC. Protein product: CASSLFPPDRDSYEQYF. Complete variable domain (other parts from reference TRBV28 and TRBJ2-7): DVKVTQSSRYLVKRTGEKVFLECVQDMDHENMFWYRQDPGLGLRLIYFSYDVKMKEKGDIPEGYSVSREKKERFSLILESASTNQTSMYLCASSLFPPDRDSYEQYFGPGTRLTVT.

This chain connects TRBV7-9 to TRBJ2-1; 7 bases fit TRBD2. J was trimmed by 5 bases and V by 2 bases; bases with no gene match: 9. Germline lookup yields CDR1 SEHNR and CDR2 FQNEAQ (reference sequence). The CDR3 is 16 residues long. In DNA, the CDR3 is TGTGCCAGCAGCTTAAGGGGCGGGAGTGGCGACAATGAGCAGTTCTTC. Translated: CASSLRGGSGDNEQFF.

The chain employs TRBV27 and TRBJ2-3, with 10 nucleotides matching TRBD2. The CDR3 consists of 16 residues. The germline V gene has CDR1 MNHEY and CDR2 SMNVEV (reference sequence). The trim removed 0 bases at V and 5 bases at J, leaving 5 bases unmatched. The CDR3 DNA reads as TGTGCCAGCAGTTTATCAAGCGGGGGGGCCGTAGATACGCAGTATTTT. Its protein product is CASSLSSGGAVDTQYF.

This clonotype has more than one count but fewer than ten. This chain joins TRBV28 and TRBJ2-1, with 9 bases lining up with TRBD2. Germline V gives CDR1 MDHEN, CDR2 SYDVKM. V shed 5 bases, J shed 5 bases, and the junction held 7 bases outside the gene matches. The CDR3 contains 15 residues. The CDR3 spells CASSLPGGGDNEQFF. Written as DNA, the CDR3 is TGTGCCAGCAGTCTTCCGGGCGGGGGGGACAATGAGCAGTTCTTC.

V and J are TRBV20-1 and TRBJ2-1; 8 bases are shared with TRBD2. Losses at the gene ends were 6 bases for V and 9 bases for J; bases not matched to a gene: 16. Germline V lookup: CDR1 DFQATT, CDR2 SNEGSKA (reference sequence). This CDR3 comprises 15 residues. CDR3 DNA: TGCAGTGCCACTCATCCGGGATCGGGAGGGCGTGAGCAGTTCTTC. Protein: CSATHPGSGGREQFF.

This clonotype has only a few counts. V and J are TRBV20-1 and TRBJ1-2; unclear D gene. Per germline, CDR1 DFQATT and CDR2 SNEGSKA (reference sequence). V lost 3 bases and J lost 6, with 14 bases in between. The CDR3 runs to 13 residues. For the CDR3, the DNA is TGCAGTGCTAGCATGGGGTTTCCGGATGGCTACACCTTC. Protein: CSASMGFPDGYTF.

This clonotype was seen a handful of times. This rearrangement joins TRBV29-1 to TRBJ1-1; maybe TRBD1 (6 bases). The V end lost 2 bases, the J end lost 1 base, and 8 bases lay between the germline ends. Germline-derived CDR1 and CDR2 are SQVTM and ANQGSEA. CDR3 length: 13 amino acids. CDR3 DNA: TGCAGCGTTGAATCGGGACAGAACACTGAAGCTTTCTTT. Its protein is CSVESGQNTEAFF.